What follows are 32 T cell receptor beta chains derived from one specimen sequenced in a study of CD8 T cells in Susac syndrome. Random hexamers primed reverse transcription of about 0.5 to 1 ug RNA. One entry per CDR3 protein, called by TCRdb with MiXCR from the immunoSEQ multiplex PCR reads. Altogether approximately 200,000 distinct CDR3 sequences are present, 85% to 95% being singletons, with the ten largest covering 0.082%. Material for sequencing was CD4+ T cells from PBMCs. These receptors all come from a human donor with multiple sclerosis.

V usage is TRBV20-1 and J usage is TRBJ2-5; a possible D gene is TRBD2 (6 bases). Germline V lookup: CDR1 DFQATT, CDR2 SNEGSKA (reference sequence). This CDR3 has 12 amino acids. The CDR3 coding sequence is TGCAGCCCTGCGGGGCGTTTCGGGACCCAGTACTTC. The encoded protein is CSPAGRFGTQYF.

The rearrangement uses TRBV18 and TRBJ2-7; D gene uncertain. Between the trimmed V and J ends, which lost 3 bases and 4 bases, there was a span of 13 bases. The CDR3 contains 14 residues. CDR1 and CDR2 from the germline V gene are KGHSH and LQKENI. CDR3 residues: CASSPSWGNYEQYF. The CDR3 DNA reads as TGTGCCAGCTCACCGTCTTGGGGTAATTACGAGCAGTACTTC.

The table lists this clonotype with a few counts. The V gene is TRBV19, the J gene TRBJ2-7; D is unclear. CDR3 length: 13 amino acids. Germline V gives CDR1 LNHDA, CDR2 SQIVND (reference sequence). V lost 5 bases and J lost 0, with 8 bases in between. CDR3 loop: CASSPTVSYEQYF. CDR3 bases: TGTGCCAGTAGTCCGACGGTCTCCTACGAGCAGTACTTC.

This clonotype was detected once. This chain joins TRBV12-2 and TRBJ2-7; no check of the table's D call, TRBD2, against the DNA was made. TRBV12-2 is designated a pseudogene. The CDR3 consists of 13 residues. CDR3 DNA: TGTGCAAGTCGCCCCGCCGACTCCTACGAGCAGTACTTC. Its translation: CASRPADSYEQYF.

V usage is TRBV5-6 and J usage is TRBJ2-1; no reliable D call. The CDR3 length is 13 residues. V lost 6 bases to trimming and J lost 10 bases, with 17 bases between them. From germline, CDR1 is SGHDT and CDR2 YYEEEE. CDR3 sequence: CASNAKGLGEQFF. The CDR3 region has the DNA TGTGCCAGCAATGCGAAGGGCCTCGGGGAGCAGTTCTTC.

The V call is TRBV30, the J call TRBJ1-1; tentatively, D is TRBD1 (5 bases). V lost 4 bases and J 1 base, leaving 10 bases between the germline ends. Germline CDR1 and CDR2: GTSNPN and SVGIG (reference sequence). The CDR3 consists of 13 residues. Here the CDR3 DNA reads TGTGCCTGGACTTCAGGGCGGAACACTGAAGCTTTCTTT. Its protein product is CAWTSGRNTEAFF.

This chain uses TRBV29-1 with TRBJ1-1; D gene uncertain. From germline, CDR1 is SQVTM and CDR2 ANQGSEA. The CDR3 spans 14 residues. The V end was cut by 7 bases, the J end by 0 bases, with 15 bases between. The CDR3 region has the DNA TGCAGCGCTACCCTATTGCCTGTGAACACTGAAGCTTTCTTT. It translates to CSATLLPVNTEAFF.

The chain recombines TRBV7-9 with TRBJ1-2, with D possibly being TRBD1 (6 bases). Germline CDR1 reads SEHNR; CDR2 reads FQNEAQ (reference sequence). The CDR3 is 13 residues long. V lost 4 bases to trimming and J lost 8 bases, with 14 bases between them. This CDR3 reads CASSSSGEGGYTF. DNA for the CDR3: TGTGCCAGCAGCTCCTCAGGGGAAGGCGGCTACACCTTC.

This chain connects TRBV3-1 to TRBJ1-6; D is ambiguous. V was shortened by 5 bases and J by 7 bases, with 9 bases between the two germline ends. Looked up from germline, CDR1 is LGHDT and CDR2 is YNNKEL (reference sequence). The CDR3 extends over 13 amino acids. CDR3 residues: CASSGPRNSPLHF. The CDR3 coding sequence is TGTGCCAGCAGCGGGCCCAGGAATTCACCCCTCCACTTT.

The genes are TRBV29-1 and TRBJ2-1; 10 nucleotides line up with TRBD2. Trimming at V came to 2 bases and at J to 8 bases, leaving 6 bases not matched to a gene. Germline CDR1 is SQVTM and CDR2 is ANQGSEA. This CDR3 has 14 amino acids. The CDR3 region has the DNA TGCAGCGTTGAAAAAAGCGGGGGGGCCCATGAGCAGTTCTTC. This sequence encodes CSVEKSGGAHEQFF.

The CDR3 DNA sequence: TGTGCCTGGACCCTAGCAGGGGAAGGGGCAGATACGCAGTATTTT. This sequence encodes CAWTLAGEGADTQYF. The rearrangement uses TRBV30 and TRBJ2-3; possibly TRBD1 for D (6 bases). Looked up from germline, CDR1 is GTSNPN and CDR2 is SVGIG (reference sequence). V shed 4 bases and J shed 4 bases, with 18 bases lying between them. The CDR3 has 15 residues.

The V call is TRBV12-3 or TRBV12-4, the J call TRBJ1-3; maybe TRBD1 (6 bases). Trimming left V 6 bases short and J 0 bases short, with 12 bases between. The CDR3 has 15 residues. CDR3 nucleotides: TGTGCCAGCAGCCGGGGGGCGGGCTCTGGAAACACCATATATTTT. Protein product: CASSRGAGSGNTIYF.

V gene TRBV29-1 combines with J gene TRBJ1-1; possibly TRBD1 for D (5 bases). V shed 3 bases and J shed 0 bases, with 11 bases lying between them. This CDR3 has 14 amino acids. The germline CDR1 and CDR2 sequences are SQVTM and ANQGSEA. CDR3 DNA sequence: TGCAGCGTTGAGAGGGGCGGAATGAACACTGAAGCTTTCTTT. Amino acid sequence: CSVERGGMNTEAFF. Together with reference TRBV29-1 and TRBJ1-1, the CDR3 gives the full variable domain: SAVISQKPSRDICQRGTSLTIQCQVDSQVTMMFWYRQQPGQSLTLIATANQGSEATYESGFVIDKFPISRPNLTFSTLTVSNMSPEDSSIYLCSVERGGMNTEAFFGQGTRLTVV.

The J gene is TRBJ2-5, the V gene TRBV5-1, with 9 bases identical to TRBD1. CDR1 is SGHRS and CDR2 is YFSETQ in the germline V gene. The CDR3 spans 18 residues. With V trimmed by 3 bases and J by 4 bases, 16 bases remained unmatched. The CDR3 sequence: CASSSWGTGQERGETQYF. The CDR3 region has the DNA TGCGCCAGCAGCTCGTGGGGGACAGGGCAGGAAAGGGGAGAGACCCAGTACTTC.

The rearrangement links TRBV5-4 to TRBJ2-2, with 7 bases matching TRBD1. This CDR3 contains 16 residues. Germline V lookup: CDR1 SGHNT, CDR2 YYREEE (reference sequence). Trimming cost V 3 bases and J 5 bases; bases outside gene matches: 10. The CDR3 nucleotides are TGTGCCAGCAGCTCGAACAGGGGAGCAAGGACCGGGGAGCTGTTTTTT. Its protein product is CASSSNRGARTGELFF.

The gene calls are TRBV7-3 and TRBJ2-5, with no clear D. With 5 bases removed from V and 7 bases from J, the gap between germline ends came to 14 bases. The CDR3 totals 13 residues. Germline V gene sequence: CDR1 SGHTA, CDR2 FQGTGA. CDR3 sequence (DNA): TGTGCCAGCAGCGCGACTGCTACGGGGACCCAGTACTTC. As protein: CASSATATGTQYF.

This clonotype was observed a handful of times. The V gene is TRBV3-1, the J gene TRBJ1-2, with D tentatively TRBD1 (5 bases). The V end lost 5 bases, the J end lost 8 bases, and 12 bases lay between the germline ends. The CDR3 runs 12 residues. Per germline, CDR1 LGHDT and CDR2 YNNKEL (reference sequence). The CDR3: CASSSRGYGYTF. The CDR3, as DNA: TGTGCCAGCAGCTCAAGGGGTTACGGCTACACCTTC.

This CDR3 reads CASSQPNTEAFF. CDR3 in DNA: TGTGCCAGCAGCCAGCCGAACACTGAAGCTTTCTTT. The J gene is TRBJ1-1, the V gene TRBV3-1, with D uncertain. The CDR3 spans 12 residues. Germline lookup yields CDR1 LGHDT and CDR2 YNNKEL (reference sequence). V shed 3 bases and J shed 1 base, with 3 bases lying between them.

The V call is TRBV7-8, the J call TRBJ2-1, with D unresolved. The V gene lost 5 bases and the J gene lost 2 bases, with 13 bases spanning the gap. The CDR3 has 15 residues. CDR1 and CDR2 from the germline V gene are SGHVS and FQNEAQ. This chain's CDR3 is CASSLRAGPYNEQFF. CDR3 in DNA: TGTGCCAGCAGCCTACGGGCAGGCCCCTACAATGAGCAGTTCTTC.

The CDR3 is CASSATSGGAWEQYF. The DNA for the CDR3 is TGTGCCAGCAGTGCGACTAGCGGGGGGGCCTGGGAGCAGTACTTC. V and J are TRBV6-5 and TRBJ2-7; 14 positions match TRBD2. The CDR3 spans 15 residues. V was pared by 5 bases and J by 7 bases, with 7 bases of the junction left unmatched. Germline CDR1 and CDR2: MNHEY and SVGAGI.

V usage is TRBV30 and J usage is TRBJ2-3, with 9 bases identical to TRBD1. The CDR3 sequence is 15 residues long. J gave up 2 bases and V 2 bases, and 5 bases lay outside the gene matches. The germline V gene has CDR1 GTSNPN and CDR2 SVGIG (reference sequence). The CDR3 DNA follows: TGTGCCTGGAGTCAAAACAGGGGGCCCACAGATACGCAGTATTTT. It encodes CAWSQNRGPTDTQYF.

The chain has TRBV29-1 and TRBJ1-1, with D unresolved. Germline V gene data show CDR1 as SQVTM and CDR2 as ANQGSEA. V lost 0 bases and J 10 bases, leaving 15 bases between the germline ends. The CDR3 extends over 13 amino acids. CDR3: CSVEDPVRMLAFF. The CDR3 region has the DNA TGCAGCGTTGAAGACCCTGTAAGGATGTTAGCTTTCTTT.

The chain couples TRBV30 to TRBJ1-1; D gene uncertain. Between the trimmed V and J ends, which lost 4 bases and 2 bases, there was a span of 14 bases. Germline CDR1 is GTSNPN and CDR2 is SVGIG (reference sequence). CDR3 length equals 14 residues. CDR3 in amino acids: CAWNRASRNTEAFF. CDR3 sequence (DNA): TGTGCCTGGAATCGGGCAAGTCGAAACACTGAAGCTTTCTTT.

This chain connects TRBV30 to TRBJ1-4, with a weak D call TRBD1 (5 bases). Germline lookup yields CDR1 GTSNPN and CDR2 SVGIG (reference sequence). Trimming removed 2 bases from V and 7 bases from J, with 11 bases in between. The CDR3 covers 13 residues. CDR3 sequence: CAWSTGVGEKLFF. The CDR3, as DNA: TGTGCCTGGAGTACGGGGGTCGGTGAAAAACTGTTTTTT.

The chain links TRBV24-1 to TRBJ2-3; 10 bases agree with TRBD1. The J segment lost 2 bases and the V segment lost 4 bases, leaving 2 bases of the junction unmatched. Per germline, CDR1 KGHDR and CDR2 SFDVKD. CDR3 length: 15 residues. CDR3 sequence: CATSDGQGDTDTQYF. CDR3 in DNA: TGTGCCACCAGTGACGGACAGGGGGACACAGATACGCAGTATTTT.

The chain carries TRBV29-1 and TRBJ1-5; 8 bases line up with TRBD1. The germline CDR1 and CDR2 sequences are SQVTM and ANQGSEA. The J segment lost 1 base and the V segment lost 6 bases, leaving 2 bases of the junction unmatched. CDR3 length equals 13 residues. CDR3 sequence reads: CSVRQGSNQPQHF. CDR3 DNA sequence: TGCAGCGTACGACAGGGGAGCAATCAGCCCCAGCATTTT.

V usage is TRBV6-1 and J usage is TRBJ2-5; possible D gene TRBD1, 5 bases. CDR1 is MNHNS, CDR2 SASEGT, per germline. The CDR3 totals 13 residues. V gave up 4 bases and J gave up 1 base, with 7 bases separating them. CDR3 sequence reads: CASSADSQETQYF. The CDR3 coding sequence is TGTGCCAGCAGTGCAGACAGCCAAGAGACCCAGTACTTC.

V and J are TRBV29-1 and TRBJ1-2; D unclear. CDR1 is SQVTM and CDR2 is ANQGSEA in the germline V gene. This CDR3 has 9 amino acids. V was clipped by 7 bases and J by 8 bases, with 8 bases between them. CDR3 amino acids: CSDDVGYTF. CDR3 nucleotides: TGCAGCGACGACGTGGGCTACACCTTC.

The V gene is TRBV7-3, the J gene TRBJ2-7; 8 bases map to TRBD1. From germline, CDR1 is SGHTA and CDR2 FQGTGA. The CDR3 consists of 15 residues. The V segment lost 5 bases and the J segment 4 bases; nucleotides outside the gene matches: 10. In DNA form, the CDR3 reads TGTGCCAGCAGCCTCCATGCAGGGGGCGCTTACGAGCAGTACTTC. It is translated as CASSLHAGGAYEQYF.

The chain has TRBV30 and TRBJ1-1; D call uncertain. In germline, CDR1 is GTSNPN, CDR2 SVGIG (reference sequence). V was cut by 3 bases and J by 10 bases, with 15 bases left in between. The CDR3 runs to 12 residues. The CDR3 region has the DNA TGTGCCTGGAGCCCTGAGGCAGGAGTAGCTTTCTTT. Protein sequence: CAWSPEAGVAFF.

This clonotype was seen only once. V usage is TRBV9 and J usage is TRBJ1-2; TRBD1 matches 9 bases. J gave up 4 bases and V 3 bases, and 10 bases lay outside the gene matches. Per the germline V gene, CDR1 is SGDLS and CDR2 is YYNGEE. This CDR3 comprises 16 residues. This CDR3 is CASSEVPGQGPYGYTF. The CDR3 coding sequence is TGTGCCAGCAGCGAGGTCCCGGGACAGGGACCCTATGGCTACACCTTC.

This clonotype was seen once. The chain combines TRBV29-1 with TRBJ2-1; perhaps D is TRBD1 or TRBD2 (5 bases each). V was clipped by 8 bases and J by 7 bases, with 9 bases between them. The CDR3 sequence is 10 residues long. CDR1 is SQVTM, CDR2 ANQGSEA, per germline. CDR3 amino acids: CSTWGNEQFF. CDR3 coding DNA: TGCAGCACCTGGGGGAATGAGCAGTTCTTC.